This T cell receptor beta chain was obtained from a study of blood T cell repertoires in COVID-19. Study context: There were acute and convalescent COVID-19 samples, and they came from the United States, Italy and Spain.

CDR1 and CDR2 (germline): LGHNA, YSLEER. Unmatched junction bases numbered 6, after V lost 5 bases and J lost 4 bases. The CDR3 spans 16 residues. This clone was seen more than once but under ten times. Produced via immunoSEQ multiplex PCR; TCRdb's table is partial and in-frame only. Among 65,000 to 95,000 clones, around 90% were seen once, and the ten largest hold 6% to 8.5%. The chain joins TRBV4-3 to TRBJ2-6; 9 nucleotides line up with TRBD1. This sequence originates from a man between 70 and 80 years old with acute or convalescent COVID-19. The sequencing sample was made of peripheral blood. CDR3 coding DNA: TGCGCCAGCAGCGAAAGACAGGGGGTGGGGGCCAACGTCCTGACTTTC. Translating it yields CASSERQGVGANVLTF.